A selection of T cell receptor beta chains follows, all from one sample in a study of beta chain features in type 1 diabetes. Profiling relied on immunoSEQ multiplex PCR, and the TCRdb table lists in-frame clones only, not all of them. The sample consists of tens of thousands of clones, 55% to 70% of them appearing once. The sequencing input was Tregs from blood. The receptors were gathered from a man younger than 35 with type 1 diabetes. Each CDR3 is given with its conserved first and last residue. Fields, in order: clone size, J gene, D gene, V gene, CDR3 DNA, CDR3 protein. The D gene is left open where the match is weak. Expanded clones are given a class, and other clones once, few, many or no size at all.

clone size: -
J gene: TRBJ2-1
D gene: -
V gene: TRBV5-5
CDR3 DNA: TGTGCCAGCAGTCGGGTCCGTCATGAGCAGTTCTTC
CDR3 protein: CASSRVRHEQFF

clone size: -
J gene: TRBJ1-4
D gene: -
V gene: TRBV30
CDR3 DNA: TGTGCCTGGAGTGTACAATCCGAAGAAAAACTGTTTTTT
CDR3 protein: CAWSVQSEEKLFF

clone size: few
J gene: TRBJ2-5
D gene: TRBD2
V gene: TRBV29-1
CDR3 DNA: TGCAGCGCAGAAACCGGGGGGGCGGGAGAGACCCAGTACTTC
CDR3 protein: CSAETGGAGETQYF

clone size: -
J gene: TRBJ2-1
D gene: -
V gene: TRBV7-2
CDR3 DNA: TGTGCCAGCAGCTTCGCCCCTTTAGCGGCCGAGGTAGAGCAGTTCTTC
CDR3 protein: CASSFAPLAAEVEQFF

clone size: -
J gene: TRBJ2-3
D gene: -
V gene: TRBV5-6
CDR3 DNA: TGTGCCAGCAGCTTGGCCGGGTTTACTAGCACAGATACGCAGTATTTT
CDR3 protein: CASSLAGFTSTDTQYF

clone size: -
J gene: TRBJ2-1
D gene: TRBD1
V gene: TRBV7-2
CDR3 DNA: TGTGCCAGCAGCTTAGGGGGACAGGGGTACAATGAGCAGTTCTTC
CDR3 protein: CASSLGGQGYNEQFF

clone size: -
J gene: TRBJ2-3
D gene: TRBD2
V gene: TRBV18
CDR3 DNA: TGTGCCAGCTCCTACGGGGGGGCCCGCACAGATACGCAGTATTTT
CDR3 protein: CASSYGGARTDTQYF

clone size: -
J gene: TRBJ2-2
D gene: -
V gene: TRBV7-2
CDR3 DNA: TGTGCCAGCAGCTTCAGGGGGGCCGGGGAGCTGTTTTTT
CDR3 protein: CASSFRGAGELFF

clone size: -
J gene: TRBJ2-5
D gene: -
V gene: TRBV6-6
CDR3 DNA: TGTGCCGGAAGAGGCGGTGGGCAAGAGACCCAGTACTTC
CDR3 protein: CAGRGGGQETQYF

clone size: -
J gene: TRBJ2-4
D gene: TRBD1
V gene: TRBV11-2
CDR3 DNA: TGTGCCAGCAGCTTAGGTCAGGGGGCGTATAACATTCAGTACTTC
CDR3 protein: CASSLGQGAYNIQYF

clone size: -
J gene: TRBJ1-2
D gene: -
V gene: TRBV6-6
CDR3 DNA: TGTGCCAGCAGTTCCCGAGGGGGGGCTGACTATGGCTACACCTTC
CDR3 protein: CASSSRGGADYGYTF

clone size: -
J gene: TRBJ2-3
D gene: TRBD2
V gene: TRBV7-2
CDR3 DNA: TGTGCCAGCAGCCTTGGTAGACTAGCGGGGACAGATACGCAGTATTTT
CDR3 protein: CASSLGRLAGTDTQYF

clone size: -
J gene: TRBJ2-7
D gene: TRBD1
V gene: TRBV28
CDR3 DNA: TGTGCCACCAAACGAACAGGGGATTACTACGAGCAGTACTTC
CDR3 protein: CATKRTGDYYEQYF

clone size: -
J gene: TRBJ1-5
D gene: -
V gene: TRBV28
CDR3 DNA: TGTGCTGGGGGGAATCAGCCCCAGCATTTT
CDR3 protein: CAGGNQPQHF

clone size: -
J gene: TRBJ2-1
D gene: -
V gene: TRBV29-1
CDR3 DNA: TGCAGCATCTCGCGAGACTCCTACAATGAGCAGTTCTTC
CDR3 protein: CSISRDSYNEQFF

clone size: -
J gene: TRBJ1-1
D gene: -
V gene: TRBV5-1
CDR3 DNA: TGCGCCAGCAGCTGGGGGACTACGGACACTGAAGCTTTCTTT
CDR3 protein: CASSWGTTDTEAFF

clone size: -
J gene: TRBJ2-7
D gene: -
V gene: TRBV5-6
CDR3 DNA: TGTGCCAGCAGCGGTTCTTCTCGAGGGTCCTACGAGCAGTACTTC
CDR3 protein: CASSGSSRGSYEQYF

clone size: few
J gene: TRBJ2-5
D gene: -
V gene: TRBV10-2
CDR3 DNA: TGCGCCAGCAGTGAGTTCGACAGGAGTCAAGAGACCCAGTACTTC
CDR3 protein: CASSEFDRSQETQYF

clone size: -
J gene: TRBJ2-5
D gene: -
V gene: TRBV7-2
CDR3 DNA: TGTGCCAGCAGCCGAAGCGGGACCCAGTACTTC
CDR3 protein: CASSRSGTQYF

clone size: -
J gene: TRBJ2-5
D gene: TRBD2
V gene: TRBV7-2
CDR3 DNA: TGTGCCAGCAGCTTAATCCCTAGCGGGGGGGAAGAGACCCAGTACTTC
CDR3 protein: CASSLIPSGGEETQYF

clone size: -
J gene: TRBJ1-5
D gene: -
V gene: TRBV23-1
CDR3 DNA: TGCGCCAGCAGTCAAAACCGGACTGGTGGGCCCCAGCATTTT
CDR3 protein: CASSQNRTGGPQHF

clone size: few
J gene: TRBJ1-1
D gene: -
V gene: TRBV5-1
CDR3 DNA: TGCGCCAGCAGCCCTCAGGGGCCGCGCGGGAACACTGAAGCTTTCTTT
CDR3 protein: CASSPQGPRGNTEAFF

clone size: -
J gene: TRBJ2-1
D gene: TRBD2
V gene: TRBV4-2
CDR3 DNA: TGTGCCAGCAGCCAAGACCCCGGGACTAGCGGTTACAATGAGCAGTTCTTC
CDR3 protein: CASSQDPGTSGYNEQFF

clone size: -
J gene: TRBJ1-2
D gene: -
V gene: TRBV5-1
CDR3 DNA: TGCGCCAGCAGCGGCGGACAGACCTCCTATGGCTACACCTTC
CDR3 protein: CASSGGQTSYGYTF

clone size: -
J gene: TRBJ1-1
D gene: TRBD1
V gene: TRBV18
CDR3 DNA: TGTGCCAGCTCACCAAGGGGACAGGGGATCGCTGAAGCTTTCTTT
CDR3 protein: CASSPRGQGIAEAFF

clone size: -
J gene: TRBJ2-5
D gene: TRBD2
V gene: TRBV15
CDR3 DNA: TGTGCCACCAGTCTAGCGGGAGAGGAGACCCAGTACTTC
CDR3 protein: CATSLAGEETQYF

clone size: -
J gene: TRBJ2-3
D gene: -
V gene: TRBV5-4
CDR3 DNA: TGTGCCAGTCGCTCCGGCGGGACTAGCACAGATACGCAGTATTTT
CDR3 protein: CASRSGGTSTDTQYF

clone size: -
J gene: TRBJ2-1
D gene: -
V gene: TRBV29-1
CDR3 DNA: TGCAGCGGGAGAAGGGGGAGCGTGACCTACAATGAGCAGTTCTTC
CDR3 protein: CSGRRGSVTYNEQFF

clone size: -
J gene: TRBJ2-6
D gene: -
V gene: TRBV2
CDR3 DNA: TGTGCCAGCAGTGACAGCTCTGGGGCCAACGTCCTGACTTTC
CDR3 protein: CASSDSSGANVLTF

clone size: -
J gene: TRBJ2-7
D gene: TRBD2
V gene: TRBV5-1
CDR3 DNA: TGCGCCAGCAGCTTGAAACAGCGGGGTTCCTACGAGCAGTACTTC
CDR3 protein: CASSLKQRGSYEQYF

clone size: -
J gene: TRBJ1-2
D gene: -
V gene: TRBV28
CDR3 DNA: TGTGCCAGCAGTACAGGGCCTATCTATGGCTACACCTTC
CDR3 protein: CASSTGPIYGYTF

clone size: -
J gene: TRBJ1-5
D gene: -
V gene: TRBV28
CDR3 DNA: TGTGCCAGCAGGGACTCTAATCAGCCCCAGCATTTT
CDR3 protein: CASRDSNQPQHF

clone size: few
J gene: TRBJ1-3
D gene: TRBD1
V gene: TRBV11-2
CDR3 DNA: TGTGCCAGCACCCCTGGAGGGGGCCGCTCTGGAAACACCATATATTTT
CDR3 protein: CASTPGGGRSGNTIYF

clone size: -
J gene: TRBJ1-2
D gene: TRBD1
V gene: TRBV2
CDR3 DNA: TGTGCCAGCAGTCCAGGACAGGGAGGAGGCTACACCTTC
CDR3 protein: CASSPGQGGGYTF

clone size: -
J gene: TRBJ2-1
D gene: -
V gene: TRBV4-1
CDR3 DNA: TGCGCCAGCAGCCAGTCCGGGGGTTCGAACCTCCTGGAGGAGCAGTTCTTC
CDR3 protein: CASSQSGGSNLLEEQFF

clone size: -
J gene: TRBJ1-5
D gene: TRBD1
V gene: TRBV10-3
CDR3 DNA: TGTGCCACCAGTAGGACCGGACAGGGGAATCAGCCCCAGCATTTT
CDR3 protein: CATSRTGQGNQPQHF

clone size: medium-sized
J gene: TRBJ2-5
D gene: TRBD2
V gene: TRBV4-1
CDR3 DNA: TGCGCCAGCAGCCAAGAGGGGACTAGCGAAGAGACCCAGTACTTC
CDR3 protein: CASSQEGTSEETQYF

clone size: -
J gene: TRBJ1-2
D gene: -
V gene: TRBV7-2
CDR3 DNA: TGTGCCAGCAGCGGCCGCACAGGGTCACATGGCTACACCTTC
CDR3 protein: CASSGRTGSHGYTF

clone size: -
J gene: TRBJ1-2
D gene: -
V gene: TRBV5-1
CDR3 DNA: TGCGCCAGCAGCTTGCAACAGGGAAGTGGCTATGGCTACACCTTC
CDR3 protein: CASSLQQGSGYGYTF

clone size: -
J gene: TRBJ1-1
D gene: -
V gene: TRBV5-1
CDR3 DNA: TGCGCCAGCAGCGCCGGACAGTTAGGCACTGAAGCTTTCTTT
CDR3 protein: CASSAGQLGTEAFF

clone size: once
J gene: TRBJ1-2
D gene: TRBD1
V gene: TRBV5-1
CDR3 DNA: TGCGCCAGCAGCTTGGGAGGGACAGGGGATTCCTACACCTTC
CDR3 protein: CASSLGGTGDSYTF

clone size: few
J gene: TRBJ1-4
D gene: TRBD1
V gene: TRBV28
CDR3 DNA: TGTGCCAGCAGTGGAGACAGGGGGCGGAGGGAAAAACTGTTTTTT
CDR3 protein: CASSGDRGRREKLFF

clone size: -
J gene: TRBJ2-1
D gene: -
V gene: TRBV29-1
CDR3 DNA: TGCAGCATAAGAAAGCGAACGGACTCCTACAATGAGCAGTTCTTC
CDR3 protein: CSIRKRTDSYNEQFF

clone size: -
J gene: TRBJ1-2
D gene: TRBD1
V gene: TRBV28
CDR3 DNA: TGTGCCAGCAGTTCCATCTACAACAGGGGGCAGAATGGCTACACCTTC
CDR3 protein: CASSSIYNRGQNGYTF

clone size: -
J gene: TRBJ2-5
D gene: -
V gene: TRBV11-2
CDR3 DNA: TGTGCCAGCAGCTTAGCTCCCCAAGAGACCCAGTACTTC
CDR3 protein: CASSLAPQETQYF

clone size: -
J gene: TRBJ1-2
D gene: -
V gene: TRBV5-1
CDR3 DNA: TGCGCCAGCAGCTGGGCCTCGGGGAAACATGGCTACACCTTC
CDR3 protein: CASSWASGKHGYTF

clone size: -
J gene: TRBJ2-6
D gene: -
V gene: TRBV11-1
CDR3 DNA: TGTGCCAGCAGCTTCAAAGGGGCCAACGTCCTGACTTTC
CDR3 protein: CASSFKGANVLTF

clone size: few
J gene: TRBJ2-1
D gene: TRBD2
V gene: TRBV7-9
CDR3 DNA: TGTGCCAGCAGCTTCAGGACTAGCGGGAGGATCGATGAGCAGTTCTTC
CDR3 protein: CASSFRTSGRIDEQFF

clone size: -
J gene: TRBJ1-6
D gene: TRBD1
V gene: TRBV7-2
CDR3 DNA: TGTGCCAGCAGTTTCGGACAGGGGCGTTATTCACCCCTCCACTTT
CDR3 protein: CASSFGQGRYSPLHF

clone size: -
J gene: TRBJ2-7
D gene: -
V gene: TRBV5-5
CDR3 DNA: TGTGCCAGCAGCCTGAGGACAGCGCAAACGTACGAGCAGTACTTC
CDR3 protein: CASSLRTAQTYEQYF

clone size: few
J gene: TRBJ2-5
D gene: TRBD1
V gene: TRBV5-1
CDR3 DNA: TGCGCCAGCAGCGGGGGACAGTCCCAAGAGACCCAGTACTTC
CDR3 protein: CASSGGQSQETQYF

clone size: -
J gene: TRBJ2-5
D gene: -
V gene: TRBV28
CDR3 DNA: TGTGCCAGCAGGGCCCCCCCAGAGACCCAGTACTTC
CDR3 protein: CASRAPPETQYF

clone size: -
J gene: TRBJ1-5
D gene: -
V gene: TRBV30
CDR3 DNA: TGTGCCTGGAGTTACCGAGGGAGCAGCAATCAGCCCCAGCATTTT
CDR3 protein: CAWSYRGSSNQPQHF